The 14 T cell receptor beta chains reported below all come from one sample, sequenced in a study of OX40 agonist ivuxolimab in advanced cancers. Profiling relied on immunoSEQ multiplex PCR, and the TCRdb table lists in-frame clones only, not all of them. Here the sample spans under 80,000 clones, nearly 95% being singletons. This specimen was CD4+ or CD8+ T cells sorted from blood, taken in a trial of the OX40 agonist ivuxolimab. Every receptor here comes from an adult with an advanced solid tumor such as melanoma, head and neck, liver or kidney cancer.

This clone was found a few times. This chain joins TRBV27 and TRBJ1-1; a weak D match, TRBD1 (5 bases). V lost 6 bases and J 5 bases, leaving 13 bases between the germline ends. This CDR3 has 13 amino acids. Germline assignment: CDR1 MNHEY and CDR2 SMNVEV (reference sequence). CDR3 region: CASSPPGGTEAFF. As DNA, the CDR3 is TGTGCCAGCAGCCCACCCGGGGGGACTGAAGCTTTCTTT.

This chain joins TRBV5-8 and TRBJ2-1; tentative D call: TRBD1 (6 bases). Looked up from germline, CDR1 is SGHTS and CDR2 is YDEGEE. V lost 3 bases to trimming and J lost 0 bases, with 7 bases between them. The CDR3 has 14 amino acids. CDR3 protein: CASSSQGSYNEQFF. The DNA for the CDR3 is TGTGCCAGCAGCTCACAGGGCTCCTACAATGAGCAGTTCTTC.

The chain combines TRBV2 with TRBJ2-7; tentative D call: TRBD1 (6 bases). The germline V gene encodes CDR1 SNHLY and CDR2 FYNNEI. The V end lost 10 bases, the J end lost 6 bases, and 16 bases lay between the germline ends. The CDR3 runs to 12 residues. The CDR3 coding sequence is TGTGCCACCTATCAGGGCAGGGGCGAGCAGTACTTC. This sequence encodes CATYQGRGEQYF.

The rearrangement joins TRBV13 to TRBJ1-4; 9 nucleotides align to TRBD1. The CDR3 is made up of 15 amino acids. After removal of 4 bases from V and 10 bases from J, the junction contained 10 bases not matched to a gene. In germline, CDR1 is PRHDT, CDR2 FYEKMQ (reference sequence). This CDR3 reads CASSSPGQGFGKLFF. In DNA form, the CDR3 reads TGTGCCAGCAGCTCTCCGGGACAGGGTTTTGGAAAACTGTTTTTT.

The chain combines TRBV4-3 with TRBJ2-1; TRBD2 matches 8 bases. Germline V CDR1 and CDR2: LGHNA, YSLEER. The CDR3 has 16 residues. V shed 4 bases and J 1 base; nucleotides not matched to a gene: 6. The chain's CDR3 is CASSLSGGRSYNEQFF. The DNA for the CDR3 is TGCGCCAGCAGCCTAAGCGGGGGAAGATCCTACAATGAGCAGTTCTTC.

Regarding this clone: Additional DNA sequences in this sample encode the identical CDR3. V is TRBV27 and J is TRBJ2-7, with TRBD1 matching over 9 bases. The CDR3 is 14 residues long. With 3 bases clipped from V and 1 base from J, the junction kept 1 base outside the gene matches. Germline V gives CDR1 MNHEY, CDR2 SMNVEV (reference sequence). The CDR3 nucleotides read TGTGCCAGCAGTTTGGGACAGGGTTCCTACGAGCAGTACTTC. Translated, it gives CASSLGQGSYEQYF.

The chain recombines TRBV19 with TRBJ2-1; D possibly corresponds to TRBD1 (5 bases). V lost 5 bases and J lost 3, with 11 bases in between. The CDR3 extends over 14 amino acids. Germline CDR1 and CDR2: LNHDA and SQIVND (reference sequence). The CDR3 DNA follows: TGTGCCAGTAGTCTCAGGGTAGGCTACAATGAGCAGTTCTTC. Translation: CASSLRVGYNEQFF.

V usage is TRBV19 and J usage is TRBJ1-2; D perhaps matches TRBD1 (6 bases). V was trimmed by 7 bases and J by 4 bases, leaving 13 bases between them. CDR3 length: 13 amino acids. CDR1 is LNHDA and CDR2 is SQIVND in the germline V gene (reference sequence). The CDR3 DNA follows: TGTGCCAGTAATCCCCAGGGGTTCTATGGCTACACCTTC. This gives the protein CASNPQGFYGYTF.

This clone was observed a single time. This sequence joins TRBV25-1 and TRBJ1-2; D is undetermined. Trimming removed 4 bases from V and 5 bases from J, with 8 bases in between. Germline V lookup: CDR1 MGHDK, CDR2 SYGVNS. The length of the CDR3 is 12 residues. This CDR3 reads CASSVGYYGYTF. Written as DNA, the CDR3 is TGTGCCAGCAGTGTCGGTTATTATGGCTACACCTTC.

The CDR3 reads CASTPYVGAYGYTF. The CDR3 nucleotides read TGTGCCAGCACTCCTTACGTAGGAGCCTATGGCTACACCTTC. The genes are TRBV27 and TRBJ1-2; D is undetermined. V dropped 7 bases and J dropped 4 bases, with 16 bases sitting between them. Germline-derived CDR1 and CDR2 are MNHEY and SMNVEV (reference sequence). CDR3 length: 14 amino acids.

This chain links TRBV19 with TRBJ1-2; weak D call: TRBD1 (5 bases). CDR3 length: 14 amino acids. CDR1 is LNHDA, CDR2 SQIVND, per germline (reference sequence). V was trimmed by 5 bases and J by 8 bases, leaving 18 bases between them. CDR3 sequence: CASSPRVGAGGYTF. Here the CDR3 DNA reads TGTGCCAGTAGTCCCCGGGTCGGGGCTGGCGGCTACACCTTC.

The V gene is TRBV11-2, the J gene TRBJ2-5; TRBD2 aligns across 8 bases. Germline values: CDR1 SGHAT, CDR2 FQNNGV. This CDR3 is built from 14 residues. V trimming: 5 bases; J trimming: 4 bases; junction bases outside the gene matches: 6. CDR3 sequence reads: CASSPRGVVETQYF. The DNA for the CDR3 is TGTGCCAGCAGCCCGCGGGGGGTGGTAGAGACCCAGTACTTC. Drawing the rest from reference TRBV11-2 and TRBJ2-5, the complete variable domain is EAGVAQSPRYKIIEKRQSVAFWCNPISGHATLYWYQQILGQGPKLLIQFQNNGVVDDSQLPKDRFSAERLKGVDSTLKIQPAKLEDSAVYLCASSPRGVVETQYFGPGTRLLVL.

This clone was seen only once. The chain recombines TRBV10-3 with TRBJ2-7; no definite D call. This CDR3 region has 14 residues. The V and J ends lost 5 bases and 2 bases respectively, with 13 bases between them. In germline, CDR1 is ENHRY, CDR2 SYGVKD. The CDR3 here is CAISSPDGTYEQYF. The CDR3 DNA sequence: TGTGCCATCAGTTCCCCGGACGGAACCTACGAGCAGTACTTC.

There are a few counts of this clone. The chain carries TRBV5-8 and TRBJ1-6, with 7 bases aligning to TRBD1. The V gene end was trimmed by 5 bases and the J gene end by 0 bases; junction bases not matched to a gene: 8. CDR1 is SGHTS and CDR2 is YDEGEE in the germline V gene. The length of the CDR3 is 17 residues. CDR3 nucleotides: TGTGCCAGCAGTAAGGGACAGCAGGCCTCCTATAATTCACCCCTCCACTTT. It translates to CASSKGQQASYNSPLHF.